Presented here are 14 T cell receptor beta chains from one specimen sequenced in a study of shared clonotypes between healthy human individuals (TCRdb year 2020). Library preparation was by the immunoSEQ multiplex PCR assay. The table comes from immuneACCESS by way of TCRdb, which keeps in-frame sequences with V and J called. Part of the clones is missing from these tables; in studies checked, under half for an unresolved V gene and the rest for unknown reasons. This sample comprises 2 million to 2.5 million clones, approximately 95% of them detected only once. Together, the top ten hold approximately 0.4% of the sample. The sequenced sample consisted of naive CD4+ T cells from PBMCs. This sample's cell subset or site label indicates: CD45RA+ positively selected. The receptor set was obtained from a man aged 18 to 30 in good health. Some clones in this sample may be carry-over from other donors' samples.

The chain is built from TRBV11-3 and TRBJ2-6; D uncertain. V was shortened by 1 base and J by 0 bases, with 7 bases between the two germline ends. The V gene's germline CDR1 is SGHNT and CDR2 YENEEA. The CDR3 contains 16 residues. The DNA for the CDR3 is TGTGCCAGCAGCTTAGCGTCGAGCTCTGGGGCCAACGTCCTGACTTTC. It translates to CASSLASSSGANVLTF.

The chain is built from TRBV11-2 and TRBJ2-1; no clear D. The CDR3 length is 13 residues. The germline gives CDR1 SGHAT, CDR2 FQNNGV. With 3 bases removed from V and 3 bases from J, the gap between germline ends came to 6 bases. The CDR3 DNA is TGTGCCAGCAGCTTCGAGATCTACAATGAGCAGTTCTTC. Translating gives CASSFEIYNEQFF.

The rearrangement links TRBV28 to TRBJ2-7; a weak D match, TRBD1 (5 bases). In germline, CDR1 is MDHEN, CDR2 SYDVKM. The CDR3 loop spans 14 amino acids. Trimming left V 7 bases short and J 4 bases short, with 17 bases between. The CDR3 nucleotides read TGTGCCAGCACCCCAACAGGAGACAGATACGAGCAGTACTTC. Translated, it gives CASTPTGDRYEQYF.

V is TRBV27 and J is TRBJ2-5; 11 positions agree with TRBD2. Germline loops: CDR1 MNHEY, CDR2 SMNVEV (reference sequence). Trimming took 6 bases from V and 2 from J; bases not matched to a gene: 11. CDR3 length equals 17 residues. The CDR3 DNA follows: TGTGCCAGCAGCAAGGGACTAGCGGCCGCGGGGCAAGAGACCCAGTACTTC. Protein sequence: CASSKGLAAAGQETQYF.

In regard to this clone: This sample also contains other DNA sequences that code for the same CDR3. The chain employs TRBV5-1 and TRBJ2-1; TRBD1 agrees at 10 bases. V dropped 1 base and J dropped 4; count of bases not matched to a gene: 2. The CDR3 extends over 15 amino acids. Germline V gene sequence: CDR1 SGHRS, CDR2 YFSETQ. As DNA, the CDR3 is TGCGCCAGCAGCTTGATGGGACAGGGGTACAATGAGCAGTTCTTC. Translation gives CASSLMGQGYNEQFF.

V is TRBV5-1 and J is TRBJ2-1; D tentatively fits TRBD1 or TRBD2 (7 bases each). CDR3 length equals 13 residues. Trimming took off 3 bases at V and 6 bases at J, with 10 bases between the two ends. CDR1 and CDR2 from the germline V gene are SGHRS and YFSETQ. DNA of the CDR3: TGCGCCAGCAGCTGGGAGGGGGCCAATGAGCAGTTCTTC. Translating gives CASSWEGANEQFF.

The V and J genes are TRBV6-1 and TRBJ1-2, with a weak D call TRBD1 (6 bases). Trimming shortened V by 2 bases and J by 7 bases, and 17 bases separated the two germline ends. The germline V gene encodes CDR1 MNHNS and CDR2 SASEGT. This CDR3 is built from 15 residues. The CDR3 reads CASSETPQGLRGYTF. In nucleotides, the CDR3 is TGTGCCAGCAGTGAAACCCCACAGGGCCTCCGTGGCTACACCTTC.

J is TRBJ2-7 and V is TRBV11-2; 7 bases are a match to TRBD1. Unmatched junction bases numbered 2, after V lost 1 base and J lost 2 bases. The CDR3 is 14 amino acids. Germline V gene sequence: CDR1 SGHAT, CDR2 FQNNGV. The CDR3 is CASSLVGQAYEQYF. CDR3 in DNA: TGTGCCAGCAGCTTAGTTGGACAGGCCTACGAGCAGTACTTC.

The chain is built from TRBV7-3 and TRBJ1-2, with D uncertain. CDR1 is SGHTA, CDR2 FQGTGA, per germline. With 2 bases removed from V and 4 bases from J, the gap between germline ends came to 8 bases. This CDR3 spans 13 amino acids. The CDR3 sequence: CASSLSHTYGYTF. The CDR3 DNA follows: TGTGCCAGCAGCTTATCCCACACCTATGGCTACACCTTC. The variable domain in full, completed from reference TRBV7-3 and TRBJ1-2, reads GAGVSQTPSNKVTEKGKYVELRCDPISGHTALYWYRQSLGQGPEFLIYFQGTGAADDSGLPNDRFFAVRPEGSVSTLKIQRTERGDSAVYLCASSLSHTYGYTFGSGTRLTVV.

In the case of this clone: The same CDR3 can be traced to other DNA sequences in this sample. V gene TRBV20-1 combines with J gene TRBJ2-5, with D unclear. The CDR3 totals 11 residues. Germline V gene sequence: CDR1 DFQATT, CDR2 SNEGSKA (reference sequence). V was pared by 2 bases and J by 5 bases, with 6 bases between. The CDR3 loop is CSARPTETQYF. Written as DNA, the CDR3 is TGCAGTGCTAGACCTACGGAGACCCAGTACTTC.

V usage is TRBV7-6 and J usage is TRBJ2-2; D gene ambiguous. The CDR3 is 13 amino acids. CDR1 and CDR2 from the germline V gene are SGHVS and FNYEAQ. V lost 1 base and J lost 6, with 6 bases in between. The CDR3 loop is CASSLVGSGELFF. The CDR3 bases are TGTGCCAGCAGCTTAGTAGGGTCCGGGGAGCTGTTTTTT.

The chain joins TRBV5-1 to TRBJ2-1, with 12 bases fitting TRBD2. CDR3 length: 16 amino acids. Trimming took 4 bases from V and 5 from J; bases not matched to a gene: 7. Germline-derived CDR1 and CDR2 are SGHRS and YFSETQ. The chain's CDR3 is CASSPYRLAGDNEQFF. The CDR3 nucleotides read TGCGCCAGCAGCCCCTATCGACTAGCGGGGGACAATGAGCAGTTCTTC. Together with reference TRBV5-1 and TRBJ2-1, the CDR3 gives the full variable domain: KAGVTQTPRYLIKTRGQQVTLSCSPISGHRSVSWYQQTPGQGLQFLFEYFSETQRNKGNFPGRFSGRQFSNSRSEMNVSTLELGDSALYLCASSPYRLAGDNEQFFGPGTRLTVL.

The chain uses TRBV6-5 and TRBJ2-7; TRBD2 aligns across 7 bases. This CDR3 has 14 amino acids. V lost 2 bases to trimming and J lost 4 bases; unmatched junction nucleotides: 5. Germline CDR1 reads MNHEY; CDR2 reads SVGAGI. The CDR3 sequence: CASSYGGSRYEQYF. CDR3 DNA sequence: TGTGCCAGCAGTTACGGCGGGAGTAGGTACGAGCAGTACTTC.

The chain couples TRBV5-1 to TRBJ1-1; D unresolved. The V gene's germline CDR1 is SGHRS and CDR2 YFSETQ. The germline V and J ends were trimmed by 0 bases and 0 bases, with 9 bases remaining between them. CDR3 length equals 15 residues. The CDR3 DNA follows: TGCGCCAGCAGCTTGGTGCCAGATATGAACACTGAAGCTTTCTTT. Translation gives CASSLVPDMNTEAFF.